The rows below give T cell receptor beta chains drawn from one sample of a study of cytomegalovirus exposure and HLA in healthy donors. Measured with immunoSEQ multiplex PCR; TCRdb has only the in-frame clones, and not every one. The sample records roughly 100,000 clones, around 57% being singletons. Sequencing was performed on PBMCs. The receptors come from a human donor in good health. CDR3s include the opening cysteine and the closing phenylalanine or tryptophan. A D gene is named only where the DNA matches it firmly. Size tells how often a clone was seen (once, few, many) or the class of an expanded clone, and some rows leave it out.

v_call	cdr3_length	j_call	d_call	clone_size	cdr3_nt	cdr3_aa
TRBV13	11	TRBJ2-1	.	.	TGTGCCAGCAGTACCGGGAATGAGCAGTTCTTC	CASSTGNEQFF
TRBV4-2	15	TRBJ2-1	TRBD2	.	TGTGCCAGCAGCCAAGCTAGCGGGAGCTACAATGAGCAGTTCTTC	CASSQASGSYNEQFF
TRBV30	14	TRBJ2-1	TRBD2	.	TGTGCCTGGTCTAGCGGGACCCTATACAATGAGCAGTTCTTC	CAWSSGTLYNEQFF
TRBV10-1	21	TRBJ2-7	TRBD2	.	TGCGCCAGCAGTGAGCGAGAGATAATCCCCTCACTAGCGGCCCCTTCCTACGAGCAGTACTTC	CASSEREIIPSLAAPSYEQYF
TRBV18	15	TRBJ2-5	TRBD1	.	TGTGCCAGCTCACCGACAGGGGTATTTCAAGAGACCCAGTACTTC	CASSPTGVFQETQYF
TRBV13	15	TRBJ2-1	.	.	TGTGCCAGCAGCTTATCTCTTAGCTCCTACAATGAGCAGTTCTTC	CASSLSLSSYNEQFF
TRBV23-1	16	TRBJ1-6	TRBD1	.	TGCGCCAGCAGTCAACCGAACGGGACAGGGAATTCACCCCTCCACTTT	CASSQPNGTGNSPLHF
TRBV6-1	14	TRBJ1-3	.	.	TGTGCCAGCAGTTCTAGGAGCTCTGGAAACACCATATATTTT	CASSSRSSGNTIYF
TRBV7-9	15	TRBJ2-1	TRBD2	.	TGTGCCAGCAGCCAGACCGGGACTAGGTCTCATGAGCAGTTCTTC	CASSQTGTRSHEQFF
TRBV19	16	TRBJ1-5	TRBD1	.	TGTGCCAGTAAGGGGGCGGGACAGGGTATTTATCAGCCCCAGCATTTT	CASKGAGQGIYQPQHF
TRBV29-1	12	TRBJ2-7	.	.	TGCAGCGTGGGAGAGGGGGCCTACGAGCAGTACTTC	CSVGEGAYEQYF
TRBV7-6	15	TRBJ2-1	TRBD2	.	TGTGCCAGCAGCTTAGACGGGAGGGCCGTCAATGAGCAGTTCTTC	CASSLDGRAVNEQFF
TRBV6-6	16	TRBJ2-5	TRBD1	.	TGTGCCAGCAGTAACCCCCGAGGGGGCGCAGGGGAGACCCAGTACTTC	CASSNPRGGAGETQYF
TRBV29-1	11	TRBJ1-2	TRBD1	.	TGCAGCGTTGGGACAGGGTATGGCTACACCTTC	CSVGTGYGYTF
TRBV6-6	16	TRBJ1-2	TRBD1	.	TGTGCCACCCTGGAGACCGGGACAGGAGTAACTTATGGCTACACCTTC	CATLETGTGVTYGYTF
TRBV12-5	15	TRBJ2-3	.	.	TGTGCTAGTGGTTTGGTACGGGGTAGAGGGGATACGCAGTATTTT	CASGLVRGRGDTQYF
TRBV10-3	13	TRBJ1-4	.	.	TGTGCCATCAGTGGACAGGCTAATGAAAAACTGTTTTTT	CAISGQANEKLFF
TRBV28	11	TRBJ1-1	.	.	TGTGCCAGCAGTTTAACAGAGAAAGCTTTCTTT	CASSLTEKAFF
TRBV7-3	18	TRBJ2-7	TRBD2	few	TGTGCCAGCAGCTTAACGGGGACTAGCGGAAGCCTCTCCTACGAGCAGTACTTC	CASSLTGTSGSLSYEQYF
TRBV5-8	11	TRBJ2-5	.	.	TGTGCCAGCAGCTTGTCGGAGACCCAGTACTTC	CASSLSETQYF
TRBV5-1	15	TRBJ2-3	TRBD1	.	TGCGCCAGCACCTTTACAGGGACAGGTGCAGATACGCAGTATTTT	CASTFTGTGADTQYF
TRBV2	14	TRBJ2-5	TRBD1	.	TGTGCCAGCAGGAGGGACAGGGCGGAGGAGACCCAGTACTTC	CASRRDRAEETQYF
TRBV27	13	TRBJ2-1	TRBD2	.	TGTGCCAGCAGAGCGGGGGCGAACAATGAGCAGTTCTTC	CASRAGANNEQFF
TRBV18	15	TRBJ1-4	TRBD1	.	TGTGCCAGCTCACCACCGGGACAGGGGTATGAAAAACTGTTTTTT	CASSPPGQGYEKLFF
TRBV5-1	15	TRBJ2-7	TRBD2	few	TGCGCCAGCAGCATTCGGACTAGCGGGAGTTACGAGCAGTACTTC	CASSIRTSGSYEQYF
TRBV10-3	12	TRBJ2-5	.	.	TGTGCCATCGCAACAGTAAAAGAGACCCAGTACTTC	CAIATVKETQYF
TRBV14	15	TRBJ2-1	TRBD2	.	TGTGCCAGCAGCCGTAGCGGGAGCTCCTACAATGAGCAGTTCTTC	CASSRSGSSYNEQFF
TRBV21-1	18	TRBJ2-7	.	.	TGTGCCAGCAGCGACGAAAGAGGCCGGGACTACGTCCCCTACGAGCAGTACTTC	CASSDERGRDYVPYEQYF
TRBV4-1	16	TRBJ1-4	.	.	TGCGCCAGCAGCCAAGACTTCGGAGCTTTTAATGAAAAACTGTTTTTT	CASSQDFGAFNEKLFF